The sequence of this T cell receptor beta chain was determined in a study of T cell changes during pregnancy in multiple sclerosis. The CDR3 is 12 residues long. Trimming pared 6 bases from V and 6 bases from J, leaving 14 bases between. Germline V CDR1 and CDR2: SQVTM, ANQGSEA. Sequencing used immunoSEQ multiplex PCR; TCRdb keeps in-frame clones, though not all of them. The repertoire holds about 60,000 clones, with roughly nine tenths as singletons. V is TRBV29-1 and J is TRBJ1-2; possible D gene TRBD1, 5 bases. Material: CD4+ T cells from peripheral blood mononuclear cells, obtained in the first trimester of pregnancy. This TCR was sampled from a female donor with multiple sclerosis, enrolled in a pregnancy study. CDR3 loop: CSVVLGRDGYTF. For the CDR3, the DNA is TGCAGCGTGGTATTGGGCAGGGATGGCTACACCTTC.